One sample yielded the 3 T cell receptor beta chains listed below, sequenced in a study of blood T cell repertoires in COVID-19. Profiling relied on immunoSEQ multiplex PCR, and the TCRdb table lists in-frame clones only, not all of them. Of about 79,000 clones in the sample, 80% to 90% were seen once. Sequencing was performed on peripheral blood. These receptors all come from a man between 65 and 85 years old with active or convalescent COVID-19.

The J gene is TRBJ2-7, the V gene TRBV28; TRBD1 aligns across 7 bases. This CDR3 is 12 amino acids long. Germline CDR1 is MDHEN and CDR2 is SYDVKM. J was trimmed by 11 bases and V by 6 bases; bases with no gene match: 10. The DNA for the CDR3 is TGTGCCAGCAGCCCTACGAGTGGACAGGAGTACTTC. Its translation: CASSPTSGQEYF. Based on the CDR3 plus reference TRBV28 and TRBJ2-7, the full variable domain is DVKVTQSSRYLVKRTGEKVFLECVQDMDHENMFWYRQDPGLGLRLIYFSYDVKMKEKGDIPEGYSVSREKKERFSLILESASTNQTSMYLCASSPTSGQEYFGPGTRLTVT.

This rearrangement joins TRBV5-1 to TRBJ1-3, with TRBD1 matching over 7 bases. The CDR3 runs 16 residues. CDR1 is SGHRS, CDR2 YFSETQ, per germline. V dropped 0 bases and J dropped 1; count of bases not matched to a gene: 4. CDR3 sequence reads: CASSLDLQGSGNTIYF. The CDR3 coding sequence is TGCGCCAGCAGCTTGGATCTACAGGGGTCTGGAAACACCATATATTTT.

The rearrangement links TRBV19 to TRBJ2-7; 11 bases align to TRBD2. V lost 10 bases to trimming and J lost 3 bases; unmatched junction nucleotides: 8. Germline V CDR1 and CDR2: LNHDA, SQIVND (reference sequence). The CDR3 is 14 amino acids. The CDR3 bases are TGTGCCACGGCCCCTAGCGGGAGGATCTACGAGCAGTACTTC. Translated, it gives CATAPSGRIYEQYF.